The table lists the clone carrying this T cell receptor (beta chain) with a count of one. The antigen is undetermined. This sample is drawn from a study of shared clonotypes between healthy human individuals. Positively selected for CCR7, the CD45RO-negative cells used as naive CD8 cells excluded terminally differentiated effector memory CD45RA+ cells. Recent vaccinations or acute infections were absent in the healthy HIV-negative adult donors. Findings and limits, study-wide: Incomplete sequencing of sorted subsets was indicated by rarefaction despite large depth.

Some 27,000 T cell genomes, or roughly 200 ng DNA, went into the sorted-subset replicate PCRs. Profiling relied on immunoSEQ multiplex PCR, and the TCRdb table lists in-frame clones only, not all of them. Of about 820,000 clones in the sample, around 93% were seen once. The CDR3 has 14 amino acids. V lost 3 bases and J lost 4, with 10 bases in between. CDR1 and CDR2 (germline): MNHNS, SASEGT. This clonotype was obtained from a young man in good health. The genes are TRBV6-1 and TRBJ2-1, with D perhaps given as TRBD1 or TRBD2 (5 bases each). The sequencing sample was made of naive CD8+ T cells sorted from blood. The CDR3 loop is CASSEWDGYNEQFF. The CDR3 DNA is TGTGCCAGCAGTGAGTGGGACGGTTACAATGAGCAGTTCTTC.